A few counts support the clone carrying this T cell receptor beta chain. These data originate in a study of blood T cell repertoires in COVID-19. The data were produced by immunoSEQ multiplex PCR, yet TCRdb's version contains in-frame clones alone and is incomplete. Here the sample spans about 260,000 clones, about 89% being singletons. V gave up 1 base and J gave up 6 bases; unmatched junction bases: 10. This CDR3 comprises 16 residues. Germline V gives CDR1 SGHAT, CDR2 FQDESV (reference sequence). Sequencing was carried out using peripheral blood. This chain joins TRBV11-1 and TRBJ1-1; 8 nucleotides agree with TRBD1. The TCR comes from a woman aged 40 to 49 who had recovered from COVID-19. DNA for the CDR3: TGTGCCAGCAGCTTAGGGCAGGGGGCGCAGACCCCTGAAGCTTTCTTT. This translates into CASSLGQGAQTPEAFF.